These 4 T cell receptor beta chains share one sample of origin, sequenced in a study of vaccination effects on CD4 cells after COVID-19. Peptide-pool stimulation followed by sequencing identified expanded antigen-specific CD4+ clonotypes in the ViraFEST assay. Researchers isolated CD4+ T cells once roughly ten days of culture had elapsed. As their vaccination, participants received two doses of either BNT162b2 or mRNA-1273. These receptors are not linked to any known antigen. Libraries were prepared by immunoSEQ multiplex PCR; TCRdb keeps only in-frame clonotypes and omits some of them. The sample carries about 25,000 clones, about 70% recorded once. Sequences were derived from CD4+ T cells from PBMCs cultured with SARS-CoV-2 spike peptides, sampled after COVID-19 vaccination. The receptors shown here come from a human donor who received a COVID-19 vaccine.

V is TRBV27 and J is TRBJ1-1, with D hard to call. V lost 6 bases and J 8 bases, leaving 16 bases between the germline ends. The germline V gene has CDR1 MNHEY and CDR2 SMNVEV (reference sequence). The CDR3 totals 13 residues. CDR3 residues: CASSPAGPREAFF. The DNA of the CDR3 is TGTGCCAGCAGCCCGGCGGGCCCACGGGAAGCTTTCTTT.

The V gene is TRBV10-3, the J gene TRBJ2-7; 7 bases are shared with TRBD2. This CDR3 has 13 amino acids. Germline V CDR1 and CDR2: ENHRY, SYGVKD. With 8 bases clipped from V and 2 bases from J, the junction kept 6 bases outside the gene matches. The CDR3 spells CAIAASGAYEQYF. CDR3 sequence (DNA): TGTGCCATCGCCGCCAGCGGGGCCTACGAGCAGTACTTC.

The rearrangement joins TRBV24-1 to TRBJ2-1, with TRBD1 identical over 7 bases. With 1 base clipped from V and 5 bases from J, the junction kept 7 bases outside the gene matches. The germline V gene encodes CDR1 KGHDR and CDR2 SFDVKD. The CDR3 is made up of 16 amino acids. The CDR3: CATSDLGQGENNEQFF. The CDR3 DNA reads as TGTGCCACCAGTGATTTAGGGCAGGGGGAAAACAATGAGCAGTTCTTC.

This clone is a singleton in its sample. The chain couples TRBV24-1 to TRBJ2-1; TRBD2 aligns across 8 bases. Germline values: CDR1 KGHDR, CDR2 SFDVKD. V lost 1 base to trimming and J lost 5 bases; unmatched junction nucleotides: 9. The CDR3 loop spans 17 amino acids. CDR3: CATSDLASGGWDNEQFF. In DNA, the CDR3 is TGTGCCACCAGTGATTTAGCCAGCGGGGGATGGGACAATGAGCAGTTCTTC.